Listed here is a single TCR beta chain. Its matching antigen is unknown. A second PCR, run for roughly 7 to 12 cycles, used a sample-barcoded 5' primer plus a J-beta primer mix. Every cDNA molecule bore a tag from a template-switch adaptor containing 12 random nucleotides. TCRdb ran MiXCR on the 5' RACE reads and lists one entry per CDR3 protein. The repertoire holds around 780,000 distinct CDR3 sequences, with roughly three fifths as singletons. The V gene end was trimmed by 6 bases and the J gene end by 0 bases; junction bases not matched to a gene: 5. The germline gives CDR1 MDHEN, CDR2 SYDVKM. CDR3 length: 15 amino acids. The data were taken from a study of blood T cells in healthy people across ages. Notes on the study in general: Both naive CD4+ cell counts and diversity were greater in long-lived donors than in aged donors. Getting older went along with TCR beta diversity per million T cells dropping roughly linearly. Researchers report that TCR beta diversity correlated strongly with naive T cell percentage.

This TCR came from a middle-aged man in good health. The sequencing input was blood. The chain carries TRBV28 and TRBJ2-3; 8 nucleotides agree with TRBD1. The CDR3 region has the DNA TGTGCCAGCAGGGACAGGGAACGTAGCACAGATACGCAGTATTTT. Its translation is CASRDRERSTDTQYF. Drawing the rest from reference TRBV28 and TRBJ2-3, the complete variable domain is DVKVTQSSRYLVKRTGEKVFLECVQDMDHENMFWYRQDPGLGLRLIYFSYDVKMKEKGDIPEGYSVSREKKERFSLILESASTNQTSMYLCASRDRERSTDTQYFGPGTRLTVL.